The 15 T cell receptor beta chains reported below all come from one sample, sequenced in a study of shared clonotypes between healthy human individuals. The table came from immunoSEQ multiplex PCR; TCRdb's copy has only in-frame clones and leaves some out. The sample includes just over 2,000,000 clones, less than 95% of them seen just once. Naive CD8 cells lacked CD45RO and underwent positive selection for CCR7, leaving out terminally differentiated effector memory CD45RA+ cells. The source material was naive CD8+ T cells sorted from blood. These receptors originate from a man younger than 30 in good health.

This clone showed up just once. The chain links TRBV27 to TRBJ2-5; D unclear. The CDR3 length is 11 residues. The germline CDR1 and CDR2 sequences are MNHEY and SMNVEV (reference sequence). V shed 6 bases and J shed 5 bases, with 7 bases lying between them. CDR3 coding DNA: TGTGCCAGCAGAGATGCGGAGACCCAGTACTTC. Translated: CASRDAETQYF.

This clone came up a few times. This chain joins TRBV13 and TRBJ1-5; TRBD1 agrees at 10 bases. V gave up 8 bases and J gave up 4 bases; unmatched junction bases: 8. CDR3 size: 15 residues. From germline, CDR1 is PRHDT and CDR2 FYEKMQ (reference sequence). CDR3 nucleotides: TGTGCCAGCTCTTCCGGGACAGGGGAAAATCAGCCCCAGCATTTT. It codes for CASSSGTGENQPQHF.

The V gene is TRBV13, the J gene TRBJ2-1; TRBD1 or TRBD2 may be the D gene (5 bases each). In germline, CDR1 is PRHDT, CDR2 FYEKMQ (reference sequence). Between the trimmed V and J ends, which lost 5 bases and 1 base, there was a span of 12 bases. The CDR3 spans 15 residues. The CDR3 nucleotides read TGTGCCAGCAGCCCTCAGGGAGATTCCTACAATGAGCAGTTCTTC. It specifies CASSPQGDSYNEQFF.

The sample holds one count of this clone. This same CDR3 is encoded by further DNA sequences in the sample. This chain connects TRBV6-5 to TRBJ2-5; 10 positions match TRBD2. V shed 6 bases and J 1 base; nucleotides not matched to a gene: 5. Germline-derived CDR1 and CDR2 are MNHEY and SVGAGI. The CDR3 totals 15 residues. Written as DNA, the CDR3 is TGTGCCAGCAGCTTAGCGGGAGGCCTCCAAGAGACCCAGTACTTC. Protein sequence: CASSLAGGLQETQYF.

The chain has TRBV2 and TRBJ2-7; D is undetermined. V gave up 4 bases and J gave up 3 bases, with 16 bases separating them. Germline V gene data show CDR1 as SNHLY and CDR2 as FYNNEI. This CDR3 spans 15 amino acids. CDR3 residues: CASSVRGESYYEQYF. The CDR3 nucleotides are TGTGCCAGCAGTGTACGCGGAGAAAGTTACTACGAGCAGTACTTC.

In the case of this clone: Given a much more abundant clone one base away, this may be a read error. The gene calls are TRBV5-5 and TRBJ2-5; unclear D gene. V was trimmed by 1 base and J by 5 bases, leaving 3 bases between them. This CDR3 has 11 amino acids. Germline-derived CDR1 and CDR2 are SGHKS and YYEKEE (reference sequence). CDR3 loop: CASSLWETQYF. CDR3 bases: TGTGCCAGCAGCTTGTGGGAGACCCAGTACTTC.

The chain joins TRBV18 to TRBJ2-5; D might be TRBD2 (6 bases). Germline V CDR1 and CDR2: KGHSH, LQKENI. CDR3 length equals 14 residues. Trimming removed 3 bases from V and 5 bases from J, with 13 bases in between. CDR3 region: CASSPLGGLETQYF. CDR3 coding DNA: TGTGCCAGCTCACCCCTGGGAGGTCTGGAGACCCAGTACTTC.

As for this clone: The sample holds other DNA sequences that translate to the same CDR3. DNA of the CDR3: TGCGCCAGCAGCTTGGCAACCGGGGCTTACACTGAAGCTTTCTTT. This translates into CASSLATGAYTEAFF. The chain uses TRBV5-1 and TRBJ1-1, with D perhaps matching TRBD1 (5 bases). Trimming left V 0 bases short and J 3 bases short, with 12 bases between. CDR3 length: 15 amino acids. Germline CDR1 and CDR2: SGHRS and YFSETQ.

V gene TRBV5-4 combines with J gene TRBJ2-5; no firm D call. Trimming removed 0 bases from V and 2 bases from J, with 5 bases in between. The CDR3 is 13 amino acids. CDR1 and CDR2 from the germline V gene are SGHNT and YYREEE (reference sequence). CDR3 DNA sequence: TGTGCCAGCAGCTTGGGACTGCAAGAGACCCAGTACTTC. Protein: CASSLGLQETQYF.

This chain joins TRBV5-4 and TRBJ1-2; D gene unclear. V dropped 0 bases and J dropped 2 bases, with 5 bases sitting between them. Germline loops: CDR1 SGHNT, CDR2 YYREEE (reference sequence). The CDR3 sequence is 13 residues long. For the CDR3, the DNA is TGTGCCAGCAGCTTGGGGGAAAACTATGGCTACACCTTC. It translates to CASSLGENYGYTF.

This clone was detected once. The CDR3 sequence is CASSTLTEGLNYGYTF. For the CDR3, the DNA is TGTGCCAGCAGTACTTTGACAGAGGGTCTAAACTATGGCTACACCTTC. V gene TRBV28 combines with J gene TRBJ1-2; D might be TRBD1 (5 bases). V lost 5 bases to trimming and J lost 2 bases, with 18 bases between them. CDR3 size: 16 residues. Germline CDR1 reads MDHEN; CDR2 reads SYDVKM.

V and J are TRBV5-1 and TRBJ2-5, with D possibly being TRBD1 (5 bases). This CDR3 spans 15 amino acids. CDR1 and CDR2 (germline): SGHRS, YFSETQ. V was clipped by 2 bases and J by 2 bases, with 13 bases between them. The chain's CDR3 is CASSLGASSQETQYF. The CDR3 nucleotides are TGCGCCAGCAGCTTAGGGGCCTCTTCACAAGAGACCCAGTACTTC.

This clone occurred a few times. This specimen includes other DNA sequences encoding the same CDR3. The rearrangement uses TRBV6-5 and TRBJ2-5; D uncertain. Trimming pared 0 bases from V and 5 bases from J, leaving 4 bases between. The CDR3 contains 12 residues. Germline CDR1 reads MNHEY; CDR2 reads SVGAGI. The DNA of the CDR3 is TGTGCCAGCAGTTACTCCGGGGAGACCCAGTACTTC. Translation gives CASSYSGETQYF.

V and J are TRBV10-3 and TRBJ1-1; D is unresolved. The CDR3 sequence is 13 residues long. The V and J ends lost 0 bases and 5 bases respectively, with 7 bases between them. The germline V gene has CDR1 ENHRY and CDR2 SYGVKD. CDR3 bases: TGTGCCATCAGTGAGTCGGCTGTGACTGAAGCTTTCTTT. Its translation is CAISESAVTEAFF.

This clone is a singleton in its sample. The chain has TRBV4-1 and TRBJ2-5; D gene uncertain. The CDR3 runs to 13 residues. The V end lost 3 bases, the J end lost 5 bases, and 10 bases lay between the germline ends. Germline CDR1 and CDR2: MGHRA and YSYEKL. The CDR3 nucleotides read TGCGCCAGCAGCCAGGTCCCCTGGGAGACCCAGTACTTC. This gives the protein CASSQVPWETQYF.